The rows below give T cell receptor beta chains drawn from one sample of a study of blood T cell repertoires in COVID-19. Profiled with immunoSEQ multiplex PCR; TCRdb holds only in-frame clones, not every one. The data hold fewer than 700,000 clones, with 85% to 90% observed a single time. The sequenced sample was peripheral blood. These TCRs come from a woman aged 45-65 years with COVID-19, enrolled during active disease. CDR3s include the opening cysteine and the closing phenylalanine or tryptophan. A D gene is named only where the DNA matches it firmly. Size is omitted from some rows. Given values are once, few, many or a class for expanded clones.

length	V	J	D	size	CDR3	DNA
15	TRBV3-1/TRBV3-2	TRBJ2-7	.	.	CASSHFLTGPYEQYF	TGTGCCAGCAGCCATTTTTTAACAGGGCCCTACGAGCAGTACTTC
13	TRBV29-1	TRBJ1-2	TRBD1	few	CSVAGQRPGGYTF	TGCAGCGTTGCGGGACAGAGACCCGGTGGCTACACCTTC
13	TRBV11-3	TRBJ2-3	.	.	CASSLGPSDTQYF	TGTGCCAGCAGCCTCGGCCCTAGTGATACGCAGTATTTT
15	TRBV7-6	TRBJ1-1	.	.	CASSLGGGTDTEAFF	TGTGCCAGCAGCTTAGGGGGGGGAACGGACACTGAAGCTTTCTTT
14	TRBV30	TRBJ2-2	TRBD2	.	CAWSWGGNTGELFF	TGTGCCTGGTCCTGGGGGGGGAACACCGGGGAGCTGTTTTTT
14	TRBV6-1	TRBJ2-1	TRBD2	.	CASHGTSGDGEQFF	TGTGCCAGCCACGGGACTAGCGGGGACGGTGAGCAGTTCTTC
17	TRBV12-5	TRBJ1-1	.	.	CASGLVLSLSINTEAFF	TGTGCTAGTGGTTTGGTACTATCTCTGTCAATTAACACTGAAGCTTTCTTT
14	TRBV2	TRBJ1-5	TRBD1	.	CASTKPGGGEPQHF	TGTGCCAGCACTAAGCCGGGAGGGGGCGAGCCCCAGCATTTT
14	TRBV2	TRBJ1-2	.	.	CASSESTEGDGYTF	TGTGCCAGCAGTGAATCAACCGAAGGGGATGGCTACACCTTC
12	TRBV4-1	TRBJ2-4	TRBD2	.	CASSGGGNIQYF	TGCGCCAGCAGTGGGGGGGGAAACATTCAGTACTTC
15	TRBV30	TRBJ1-2	TRBD1	.	CAWSGFGTVGDGYTF	TGTGCCTGGAGTGGTTTTGGGACAGTGGGCGATGGCTACACCTTC
14	TRBV6-4	TRBJ1-2	TRBD1	.	CASSQVQGAGGYTF	TGTGCCAGCAGTCAAGTTCAGGGGGCAGGTGGCTACACCTTC
15	TRBV6-5	TRBJ2-7	TRBD2	.	CASSSAGGPTYEQYF	TGTGCCAGCAGTTCCGCGGGGGGCCCTACCTACGAGCAGTACTTC
15	TRBV5-1	TRBJ1-1	TRBD1	.	CASSGMTGSGAEAFF	TGCGCCAGCAGCGGGATGACAGGGTCGGGCGCTGAAGCTTTCTTT
13	TRBV30	TRBJ2-7	TRBD2	.	CAWAGRGDYEQYF	TGTGCCTGGGCAGGACGGGGGGACTACGAGCAGTACTTC
13	TRBV19	TRBJ2-5	.	.	CASSSRGRETQYF	TGTGCCAGTAGTAGCAGGGGGAGGGAGACCCAGTACTTC
16	TRBV6-6	TRBJ2-2	.	.	CASSYGIGQLTGELFF	TGTGCCAGCAGTTACGGGATTGGACAGCTTACCGGGGAGCTGTTTTTT
12	TRBV3-1/TRBV3-2	TRBJ2-1	.	.	CASSSLTNEQFF	TGTGCCAGCAGCAGCCTCACCAATGAGCAGTTCTTC
15	TRBV5-1	TRBJ1-2	TRBD1	few	CASSRTGEQSGGYTF	TGCGCCAGCAGCCGGACAGGGGAGCAATCAGGTGGCTACACCTTC
14	TRBV24-1	TRBJ1-5	TRBD1	.	CATSRTGDSQPQHF	TGTGCCACCAGTAGGACAGGGGATAGTCAGCCCCAGCATTTT
12	TRBV29-1	TRBJ2-3	.	.	CSVERLGDTQYF	TGCAGCGTGGAGCGGTTAGGGGATACGCAGTATTTT